A selection of T cell receptor beta chains follows, all from one sample in a study of CD8+ T cells in alopecia areata. The repertoire was sequenced with immunoSEQ multiplex PCR; TCRdb's copy has only in-frame clones and lacks some. Of roughly 130,000 clones detected, 45% to 60% appear once; the ten largest clones hold 3.5% to 5.5%. The specimen was CD4+ T cells sorted from blood, collected at week 0. These receptors were taken from a human donor with alopecia areata. CDR3s include the opening cysteine and the closing phenylalanine or tryptophan. D genes are given only for firm matches. Clone size is shown for a subset of rows, as once, few, many or a class of expanded clone.

j_call	v_call	d_call	clone_size	cdr3_aa	cdr3_nt
TRBJ2-1	TRBV6-5	.	few	CASSYGTVGDEQFF	TGTGCCAGCAGTTACGGTACGGTGGGGGATGAGCAGTTCTTC
TRBJ2-1	TRBV19	.	.	CASSLLDLNEQFF	TGTGCCAGTAGTCTCCTCGACCTCAATGAGCAGTTCTTC
TRBJ2-5	TRBV5-1	TRBD2	.	CASSFGLAERETQYF	TGCGCCAGCAGCTTCGGACTAGCGGAAAGGGAGACCCAGTACTTC
TRBJ1-4	TRBV4-2	TRBD1	few	CASSPNRGANEKLFF	TGTGCCAGCAGCCCGAACAGGGGGGCTAATGAAAAACTGTTTTTT
TRBJ1-6	TRBV11-2	.	.	CASSLEPGDNSPLRF	TGTGCCAGCAGCTTAGAACCAGGGGATAATTCACCCCTCCGCTTT
TRBJ1-2	TRBV7-2	TRBD1	.	CASSYGTGDNYGYTF	TGTGCCAGCAGCTATGGGACAGGGGACAACTATGGCTACACCTTC
TRBJ1-5	TRBV19	.	.	CASSPSGSNNQPQHF	TGTGCCAGTAGTCCGTCGGGGAGTAACAATCAGCCCCAGCATTTT
TRBJ2-3	TRBV28	TRBD1	.	CASSLPGQGYTDTQYF	TGTGCCAGCAGTCTTCCTGGACAGGGCTACACAGATACGCAGTATTTT
TRBJ2-7	TRBV7-3	TRBD2	.	CASSHQRGEREGPHEQYF	TGTGCCAGCAGCCACCAGAGGGGTGAGCGGGAGGGCCCCCACGAGCAGTACTTC
TRBJ1-1	TRBV5-4	.	.	CASSSSRSPTEAFF	TGTGCCAGCAGCTCCAGTAGGAGTCCCACTGAAGCTTTCTTT
TRBJ2-1	TRBV7-8	.	.	CASSLVIHNEQFF	TGTGCCAGCAGCTTAGTTATCCACAATGAGCAGTTCTTC
TRBJ2-3	TRBV9	.	.	CASSVAGGSTTDTQYF	TGTGCCAGCAGCGTAGCCGGGGGTAGTACCACAGATACGCAGTATTTT
TRBJ2-7	TRBV5-1	.	.	CASSLPFDGDEQYF	TGCGCCAGCAGCCTTCCCTTCGACGGGGACGAGCAGTACTTC
TRBJ2-7	TRBV27	.	.	CASSPSRLVYEQYF	TGTGCCAGCAGTCCCTCGCGACTAGTGTACGAGCAGTACTTC
TRBJ2-4	TRBV7-2	.	.	CASSLAGGLGNIQYF	TGTGCCAGCAGCTTAGCGGGGGGGCTGGGAAACATTCAGTACTTC
TRBJ2-3	TRBV7-2	TRBD2	.	CASSLDRSSGGTDTQYF	TGTGCCAGCAGCTTAGATAGGTCTAGCGGGGGCACAGATACGCAGTATTTT
TRBJ2-3	TRBV18	.	.	CASSPEGLDTQYF	TGTGCCAGCTCACCCGAGGGCTTGGATACGCAGTATTTT
TRBJ1-2	TRBV28	.	few	CATATGLYGYTF	TGTGCCACTGCGACAGGCCTCTATGGCTACACCTTC
TRBJ2-5	TRBV7-6	.	.	CASSLVGHSGETQYF	TGTGCCAGCAGCTTAGTAGGACACTCGGGGGAGACCCAGTACTTC
TRBJ1-1	TRBV4-3	TRBD1	few	CASSVDRGQNTEAFF	TGCGCCAGCAGCGTGGACAGGGGGCAGAACACTGAAGCTTTCTTT
TRBJ2-3	TRBV7-2	TRBD2	few	CASSRRLAGPTDTQYF	TGTGCCAGCAGCAGAAGACTAGCGGGACCTACAGATACGCAGTATTTT
TRBJ2-2	TRBV9	.	few	CASSVVGGSQTGELFF	TGTGCCAGCAGCGTAGTCGGCGGGTCACAAACCGGGGAGCTGTTTTTT
TRBJ1-1	TRBV6-5	TRBD1	.	CASSYSGTVNTEAFF	TGTGCCAGCAGTTACAGCGGGACAGTTAACACTGAAGCTTTCTTT
TRBJ2-5	TRBV7-9	TRBD2	.	CASSSWTSGQETQYF	TGTGCCAGCAGCTCATGGACTAGCGGTCAAGAGACCCAGTACTTC
TRBJ1-5	TRBV4-3	.	.	CASSQDNLGNQPQHF	TGCGCCAGCAGCCAAGATAATCTAGGGAATCAGCCCCAGCATTTT
TRBJ1-1	TRBV5-1	.	once	CASSFDKGEAFF	TGCGCCAGCAGCTTTGACAAGGGTGAAGCTTTCTTT
TRBJ2-1	TRBV9	.	once	CASSKTSPPPNEQFF	TGTGCCAGCAGCAAAACTAGTCCTCCCCCCAATGAGCAGTTCTTC
TRBJ1-2	TRBV5-1	.	once	CASSPGGDYGYTF	TGCGCCAGTTCACCCGGGGGTGACTATGGCTACACCTTC
TRBJ2-1	TRBV7-9	.	.	CASSLKQVLDEQFF	TGTGCCAGCAGCCTAAAACAGGTACTGGATGAGCAGTTCTTC
TRBJ2-4	TRBV7-9	.	.	CASSFWGDANIQYF	TGTGCCAGCAGCTTTTGGGGGGACGCAAACATTCAGTACTTC
TRBJ1-2	TRBV10-3	.	few	CAISEVNGYTF	TGTGCCATCAGTGAGGTGAATGGCTACACCTTC
TRBJ2-3	TRBV5-1	.	.	CASSLFGDTSTDTQYF	TGCGCCAGCAGCTTGTTCGGGGACACTAGCACAGATACGCAGTATTTT
TRBJ2-5	TRBV7-9	.	few	CASSLPQGYEQETQYF	TGTGCCAGCAGCTTACCCCAAGGGTACGAGCAAGAGACCCAGTACTTC
TRBJ2-1	TRBV7-2	.	.	CASSPGLPYSNEQFF	TGTGCCAGCAGCCCGGGACTCCCATATAGCAATGAGCAGTTCTTC
TRBJ2-5	TRBV2	.	.	CASNSLGGGETQYF	TGTGCCAGCAATTCGTTAGGGGGGGGAGAGACCCAGTACTTC
TRBJ2-1	TRBV4-1	.	.	CASSQDFQILGEQFF	TGCGCCAGCAGCCAAGATTTCCAGATACTCGGAGAGCAGTTCTTC
TRBJ2-1	TRBV5-1	TRBD1	.	CASSLLGGSYNEQFF	TGCGCCAGCAGCTTGTTAGGGGGCAGTTACAATGAGCAGTTCTTC
TRBJ1-4	TRBV6-5	.	few	CASSPSGLNEKLFF	TGTGCCAGCAGTCCCTCAGGGTTAAATGAAAAACTGTTTTTT
TRBJ2-1	TRBV7-9	.	many	CASSFVNNEQFF	TGTGCCAGCAGCTTCGTTAACAATGAGCAGTTCTTC
TRBJ1-1	TRBV7-9	TRBD1	.	CASSFPGQGTEAFF	TGTGCCAGCAGCTTTCCGGGACAGGGGACTGAAGCTTTCTTT
TRBJ2-5	TRBV4-2	.	.	CASSQDLLRGQETQYF	TGTGCCAGCAGCCAAGATCTGTTACGGGGGCAAGAGACCCAGTACTTC
TRBJ1-4	TRBV5-1	.	few	CASSGVGGATEKLFF	TGCGCCAGCAGCGGAGTGGGGGGCGCAACTGAAAAACTGTTTTTT
TRBJ2-4	TRBV15	.	.	CATSRSPINIQYF	TGTGCCACCAGCAGATCACCGATAAACATTCAGTACTTC
TRBJ1-2	TRBV28	TRBD1	.	CASSTPDRDGYTF	TGTGCCAGCAGTACACCCGACAGGGACGGCTACACCTTC
TRBJ2-5	TRBV15	.	few	CATSRARGNQETQYF	TGTGCCACCAGCAGAGCACGGGGGAACCAAGAGACCCAGTACTTC
TRBJ1-2	TRBV5-4	.	few	CASSEVGGVYGYTF	TGTGCCAGCAGCGAGGTGGGAGGAGTATATGGCTACACCTTC
TRBJ1-1	TRBV29-1	TRBD1	.	CSVVGQGAQRVNTEAFF	TGCAGCGTTGTGGGACAGGGGGCGCAACGGGTGAACACTGAAGCTTTCTTT
TRBJ2-5	TRBV2	.	.	CASARDLQETQYF	TGTGCCAGCGCCCGGGACTTACAAGAGACCCAGTACTTC
TRBJ1-2	TRBV7-9	.	few	CASSLNGYTF	TGTGCCAGCAGCTTAAATGGCTACACCTTC
TRBJ2-5	TRBV6-1	.	.	CASAGTAQETQYF	TGTGCCAGCGCAGGGACGGCTCAAGAGACCCAGTACTTC
TRBJ2-3	TRBV7-2	.	.	CASSPSRGTDTQYF	TGTGCCAGCAGCCCTAGTCGTGGCACAGATACGCAGTATTTT
TRBJ2-7	TRBV5-1	.	.	CASSLPSSGEQYF	TGCGCCAGCAGCTTGCCTTCAAGTGGCGAGCAGTACTTC
TRBJ2-2	TRBV7-3	TRBD2	once	CATRSGGQNTGELFF	TGTGCCACTCGTAGCGGGGGACAAAACACCGGGGAGCTGTTTTTT
TRBJ2-6	TRBV30	.	.	CAWRQQLSGANVLTF	TGTGCCTGGAGACAGCAACTATCTGGGGCCAACGTCCTGACTTTC
TRBJ1-1	TRBV7-9	.	few	CASSRMEDTEAFF	TGTGCCAGCAGTCGTATGGAGGACACTGAAGCTTTCTTT
TRBJ1-4	TRBV7-2	.	.	CASSLAMGGSEKLFF	TGTGCCAGCAGCTTAGCGATGGGGGGCAGTGAAAAACTGTTTTTT
TRBJ2-5	TRBV5-5	TRBD2	.	CASSTRGGRGAETQYF	TGTGCCAGCAGCACGCGAGGCGGGAGGGGCGCGGAGACCCAGTACTTC